The rows below give T cell receptor beta chains drawn from one sample of a study of control samples from healthy donors and cancer patients. This table comes from immunoSEQ multiplex PCR, and its TCRdb copy is limited to in-frame clones, with some not included. Of under 450,000 clones in the sample, around nine tenths were seen once. Material: PBMCs. The receptor source for this set is a man between 40 and 49 years old with head and neck cancer. Both conserved end residues are part of each CDR3. The order of the fields is clone size, D gene, V gene, J gene, CDR3 DNA, CDR3 protein. The D gene is left open where the match is weak. The listing skips clone size in some rows; elsewhere it reads once, few, many or a size class.

.	.	TRBV6-1	TRBJ1-2	TGTGCCAGCAGTGGGAACCCAGGGTCAGCTAACTATGGCTACACCTTC	CASSGNPGSANYGYTF
once	.	TRBV19	TRBJ2-7	TGTGCCAGTAGGCGGCGGGAAGAACCCTACGAGCAGTACTTC	CASRRREEPYEQYF
.	.	TRBV9	TRBJ2-7	TGTGCCAGCAGCTCCTCAGAAGAGCAGTACTTC	CASSSSEEQYF
.	.	TRBV9	TRBJ1-6	TGTGCCAGCAGCGTAGACGTTTGGGGGCCAGCTAATTCACCCCTCCACTTT	CASSVDVWGPANSPLHF
.	.	TRBV6-6	TRBJ1-1	TGTGCCAGCAGTTACTTCGGGGAAACTGAAGCTTTCTTT	CASSYFGETEAFF
.	.	TRBV28	TRBJ2-1	TGTGCCAGCAGTTGGACAGTGGGTACCAATGAGCAGTTCTTC	CASSWTVGTNEQFF
.	.	TRBV7-6	TRBJ1-3	TGTGCCAGCAGCTTAGTGCCAGGGGTTGGAAACACCATATATTTT	CASSLVPGVGNTIYF
.	.	TRBV9	TRBJ1-1	TGTGCCAGCAGCGTAGGGGGAGGGGAGTCTACTGAAGCTTTCTTT	CASSVGGGESTEAFF
.	.	TRBV4-2	TRBJ2-7	TGTGCCAGCAGCCAAGTAGGATCGACTGGTGAGCAGTACTTC	CASSQVGSTGEQYF
.	.	TRBV3-1/TRBV3-2	TRBJ2-3	TGTGCCAGCAGCCAACAGCGAGATACGCAGTATTTT	CASSQQRDTQYF
.	TRBD1	TRBV6-2/TRBV6-3	TRBJ1-2	TGTGCCAGCAGGTACGGGACAGCCACTCTTCGGTTTTCGGGTGGCTACACCTTC	CASRYGTATLRFSGGYTF
.	TRBD2	TRBV4-2	TRBJ2-1	TGTGCCAGCACTCCGGGACTAGCAGGCAATGAGCAGTTCTTC	CASTPGLAGNEQFF